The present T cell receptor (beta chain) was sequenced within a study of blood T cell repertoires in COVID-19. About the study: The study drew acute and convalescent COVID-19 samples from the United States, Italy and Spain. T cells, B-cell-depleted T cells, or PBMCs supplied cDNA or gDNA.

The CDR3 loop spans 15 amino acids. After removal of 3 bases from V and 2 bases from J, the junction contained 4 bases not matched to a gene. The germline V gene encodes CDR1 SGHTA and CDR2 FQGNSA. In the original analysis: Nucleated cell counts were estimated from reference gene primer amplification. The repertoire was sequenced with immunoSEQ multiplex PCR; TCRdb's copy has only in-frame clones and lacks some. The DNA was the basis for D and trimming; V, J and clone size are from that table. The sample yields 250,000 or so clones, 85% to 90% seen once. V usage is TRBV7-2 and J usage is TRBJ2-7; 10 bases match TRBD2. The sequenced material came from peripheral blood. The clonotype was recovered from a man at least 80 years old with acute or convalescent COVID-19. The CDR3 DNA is TGTGCCAGCAGCTTGCAAGCGGGAGGGGCCTACGAGCAGTACTTC. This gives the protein CASSLQAGGAYEQYF.